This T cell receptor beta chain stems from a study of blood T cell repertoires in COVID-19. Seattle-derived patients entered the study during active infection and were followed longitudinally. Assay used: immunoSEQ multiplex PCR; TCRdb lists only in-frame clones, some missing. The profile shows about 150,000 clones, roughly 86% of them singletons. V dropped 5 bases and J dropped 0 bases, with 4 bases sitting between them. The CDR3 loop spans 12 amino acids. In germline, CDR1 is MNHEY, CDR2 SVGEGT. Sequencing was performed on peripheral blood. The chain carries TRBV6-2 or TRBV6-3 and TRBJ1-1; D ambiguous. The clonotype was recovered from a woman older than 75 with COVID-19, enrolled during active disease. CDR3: CASSHMNTEAFF. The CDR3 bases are TGTGCCAGCAGTCACATGAACACTGAAGCTTTCTTT.